This record looks at one T cell receptor beta chain sequence and its context. This clone has a single count. The target of this receptor is not known. Base qualities are not provided; no much larger clone lies one nucleotide away. This entry belongs to a study of cytomegalovirus exposure and HLA in healthy donors (dated by TCRdb to 2016 to 2017). Regarding the study in general: According to a later analysis, one platform produced both the roughly 110 validation repertoires and the 670 or so repertoires of the first cohort. The study aimed to test whether signatures of past pathogen exposure could be identified by cataloging public T cell receptors. Besides the first cohort of 500 to 700 subjects, a separate validation cohort made up of 120 different subjects was used. The study combined high-throughput TCR immunosequencing, statistical association of individual TCRs with disease status, and machine learning to predict cytomegalovirus infection status.

The receptor library was made with the immunoSEQ multiplex PCR assay. Per the authors' processing: A statistical classification framework was built for diagnosing cytomegalovirus status from the catalog of TCR beta chain sequences. The table was pulled from immuneACCESS by TCRdb, which kept in-frame rearrangements only. Such tables lose some clones; where checked, under half of the loss comes from unresolved V genes, and the rest has no known cause. That table furnishes V, J and clone size, whereas the DNA furnished D and trimming. The sample profile shows about 340,000 clones; approximately 90% of them were found once. The ten largest clones represent 0.65% to 0.85% of the sample. CDR1 SEHNR and CDR2 FQNEAQ are derived from the germline V gene (reference sequence). Counted from cysteine to phenylalanine, this CDR3 has 14 amino acids. Left in the record is the CDR3 DNA by itself, 42 bases read in frame from the first base. V drops 11 bases and J drops 3 bases, leaving 20 bases in between.

Donors formed part of the validation cohort, which comprised 120 subjects and was distinct from the first cohort of 550 to 850 subjects. Paper-wide results and their limitations: In a later analysis, TCRs clustered in the first cohort were found to also tend to co-occur in the roughly 120 validation repertoires, with around 94% of cluster scores above 0. The validation cohort had no HLA typing available for a later analysis, so co-occurrence within that cohort was assessed over all 120 or so repertoires. The authors suggested that the approach could potentially be generalized to other disease states and immunological phenotypes. Most TCR sequences were observed very rarely across donors, whereas some public TCRs were present in many individuals. The study gave a list of about 150 TCR beta chains associated with cytomegalovirus. Three of the identified cytomegalovirus-associated TCR beta chains were confirmed in vitro to be specific for cytomegalovirus antigens. Cytomegalovirus status was reported to be diagnosed by the classifier with high specificity and sensitivity in both the original and validation cohorts.

The sequenced sample consisted of PBMCs. The chain joins TRBV7-9 to TRBJ2-7; the D segment could be TRBD2, given 6 matching bases. This receptor was obtained from a woman aged 18-30 years in good health and CMV-seronegative. This receptor has the CDR3 CASGGERFSYEQYF. The DNA sequence reads TGTGCCTCCGGCGGGGAGAGGTTCAGCTACGAGCAGTACTTC.